The clone carrying this T cell receptor (beta chain) was observed many times. This entry comes from a study of human T cells and chemical hapten exposure. Study at large: How much TCR each sample yielded varied, mostly because pooled library volumes differed slightly.

Trimming removed 0 bases at V and 4 bases at J, with 9 bases between. The CDR3 loop spans 14 amino acids. Germline V CDR1 and CDR2: SGHRS, YFSETQ. Time point noted: healthy volunteer bleed at 6 weeks. From whole blood left unfractionated, total RNA was extracted. Original data processing: Individual samples carried between about 20,000 and 700,000 TCRs, with 95,638 as the median. One entry per CDR3 protein results from TCRdb running MiXCR on the RACE reads. The V and J calls and clone size come from TCRdb's table, not from the authors' own analysis. The sample includes about 77,000 distinct CDR3 sequences, over 6.5% seen only once; the top ten take 1.5% to 2%.

This receptor was taken from a female donor in good health. Some clones in this sample may be carry-over from other donors' samples. The specimen sequenced was whole blood. The chain recombines TRBV5-1 with TRBJ2-3; the D gene is possibly TRBD1 (5 bases). Here the CDR3 DNA reads TGCGCCAGCAGCTTGGCCACAGGTCCAGATACGCAGTATTTT. The encoded protein is CASSLATGPDTQYF.